This T cell receptor (beta chain) was recorded in a study of radiation and T cells in renal cell carcinoma. Study findings and constraints: Without pretreatment biopsies, baseline tumor clonotype presence was undetermined.

As to this clone: What it binds is unknown.

Here immunoSEQ multiplex PCR was the method, and the copy in TCRdb shows in-frame clones only, minus some. The sample lists 45,000 to 55,000 clones, 75% to 85% occurring once. The CDR3 loop spans 13 amino acids. Trimming cost V 4 bases and J 2 bases, with 9 bases left between them. The germline gives CDR1 MGHDK, CDR2 SYGVNS. Specified time point: blood 2 weeks post-SBRT. The sample's treatment: 15 Gy SBRT to primary tumor, nephrectomy 4 weeks later. The chain is built from TRBV25-1 and TRBJ2-7; tentatively, D is TRBD2 (6 bases). This sequence was found in a woman between 70 and 85 years old with renal cell carcinoma. The starting material was blood, obtained from a patient whose treatment included radiotherapy and nephrectomy. The CDR3 coding sequence is TGTGCCAGCAGTGGGCGGGGCGCCTACGAGCAGTACTTC. Translated, it gives CASSGRGAYEQYF.